The sequence of this T cell receptor (beta chain) was determined in a study of blood T cell repertoires in COVID-19. Study as a whole: Sites across the United States, Italy and Spain contributed samples from acute and convalescent COVID-19.

Original processing methods: Amplification of reference gene primers was used by the study to estimate nucleated cell counts. Repertoires were generated with immunoSEQ multiplex PCR, while TCRdb's copy carries only in-frame clones and drops some. V and J calls and clone size are as listed in that table; D and trimming were resolved from the DNA. The sample contains 270,000 or so clones, around 82% of which appear only once. CDR3 length: 14 residues. The V and J ends lost 2 bases and 7 bases, in that order; junction bases with no gene match: 4. Germline values: CDR1 MNHEY, CDR2 SMNVEV (reference sequence).

The sequenced sample consisted of peripheral blood. The sequence was obtained from a woman between 45 and 65 years old who had recovered from COVID-19. The chain has TRBV27 and TRBJ2-1, with TRBD1 matching over 8 bases. The CDR3 protein is CASSLKQGVNEQFF. The CDR3 DNA reads as TGTGCCAGCAGTTTAAAACAGGGGGTAAATGAGCAGTTCTTC.